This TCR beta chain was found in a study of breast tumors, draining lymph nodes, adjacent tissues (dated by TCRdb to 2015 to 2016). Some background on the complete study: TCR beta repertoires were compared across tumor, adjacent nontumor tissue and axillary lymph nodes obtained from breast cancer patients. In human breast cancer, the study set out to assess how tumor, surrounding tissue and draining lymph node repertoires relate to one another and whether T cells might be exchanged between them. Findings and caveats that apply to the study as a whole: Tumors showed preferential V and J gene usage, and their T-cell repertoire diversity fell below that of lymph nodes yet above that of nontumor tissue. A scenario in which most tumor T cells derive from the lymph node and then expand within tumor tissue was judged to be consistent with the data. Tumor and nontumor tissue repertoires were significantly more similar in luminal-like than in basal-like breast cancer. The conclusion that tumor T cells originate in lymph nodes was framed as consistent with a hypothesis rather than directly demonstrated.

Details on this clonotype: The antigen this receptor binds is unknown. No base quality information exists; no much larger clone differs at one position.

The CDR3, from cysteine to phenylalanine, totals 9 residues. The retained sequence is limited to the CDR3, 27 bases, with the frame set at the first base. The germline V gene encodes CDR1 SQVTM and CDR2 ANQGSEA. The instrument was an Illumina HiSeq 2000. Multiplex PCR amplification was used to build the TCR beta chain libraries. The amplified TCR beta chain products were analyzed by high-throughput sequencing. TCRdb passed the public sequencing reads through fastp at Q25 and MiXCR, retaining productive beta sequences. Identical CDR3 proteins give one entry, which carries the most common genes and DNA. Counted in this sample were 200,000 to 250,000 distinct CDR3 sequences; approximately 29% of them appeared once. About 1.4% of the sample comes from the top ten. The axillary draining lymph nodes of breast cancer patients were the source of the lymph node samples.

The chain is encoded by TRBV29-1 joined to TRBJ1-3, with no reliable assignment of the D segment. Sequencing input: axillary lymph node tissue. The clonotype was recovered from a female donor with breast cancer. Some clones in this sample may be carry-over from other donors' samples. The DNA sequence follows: TGCGCGACGGGAAACACCATATATTTT. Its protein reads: CATGNTIYF.